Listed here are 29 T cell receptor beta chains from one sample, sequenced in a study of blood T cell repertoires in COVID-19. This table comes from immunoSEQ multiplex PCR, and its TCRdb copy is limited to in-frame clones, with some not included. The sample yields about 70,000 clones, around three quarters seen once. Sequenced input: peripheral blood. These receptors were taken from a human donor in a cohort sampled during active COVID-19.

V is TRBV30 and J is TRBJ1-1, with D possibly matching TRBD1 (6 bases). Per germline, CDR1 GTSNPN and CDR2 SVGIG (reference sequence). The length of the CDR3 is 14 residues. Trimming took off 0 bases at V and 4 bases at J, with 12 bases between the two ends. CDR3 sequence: CAWSVDRTSTEAFF. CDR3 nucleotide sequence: TGTGCCTGGAGTGTTGACAGGACGTCCACTGAAGCTTTCTTT.

The CDR3 here is CASRYGTQYF. CDR3 DNA: TGCGCCAGCAGGTACGGGACCCAGTACTTC. The chain carries TRBV23-1 and TRBJ2-5; D unresolved. TRBV23-1 is known as an ORF, though its function is uncertain. Trimming cost V 6 bases and J 7 bases, with 6 bases left between them. The CDR3 has 10 amino acids.

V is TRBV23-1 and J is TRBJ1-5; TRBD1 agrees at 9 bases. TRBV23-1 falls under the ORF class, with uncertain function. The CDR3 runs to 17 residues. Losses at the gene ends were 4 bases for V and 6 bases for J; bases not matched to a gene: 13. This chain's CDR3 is CASSLPARDRAGQPQHF. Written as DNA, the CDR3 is TGCGCCAGCAGTCTCCCAGCCCGGGACAGGGCTGGTCAGCCCCAGCATTTT.

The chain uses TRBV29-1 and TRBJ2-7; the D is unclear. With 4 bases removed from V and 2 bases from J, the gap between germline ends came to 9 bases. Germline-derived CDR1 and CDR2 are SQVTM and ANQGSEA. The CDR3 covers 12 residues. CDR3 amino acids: CSVVADTYEQYF. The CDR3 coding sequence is TGCAGCGTTGTAGCAGATACCTACGAGCAGTACTTC.

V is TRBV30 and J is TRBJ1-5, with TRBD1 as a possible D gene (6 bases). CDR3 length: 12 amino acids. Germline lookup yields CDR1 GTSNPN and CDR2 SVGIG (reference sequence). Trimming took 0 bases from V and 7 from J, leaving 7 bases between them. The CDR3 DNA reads TGTGCCTGGAGTGTACAGGGACAGCCCCAGCATTTT. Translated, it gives CAWSVQGQPQHF.

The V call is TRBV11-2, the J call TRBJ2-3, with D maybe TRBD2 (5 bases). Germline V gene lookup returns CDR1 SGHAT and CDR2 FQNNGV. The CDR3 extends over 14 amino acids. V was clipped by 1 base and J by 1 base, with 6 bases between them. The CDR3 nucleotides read TGTGCCAGCAGCTTAGTGAGGGGCACAGATACGCAGTATTTT. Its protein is CASSLVRGTDTQYF.

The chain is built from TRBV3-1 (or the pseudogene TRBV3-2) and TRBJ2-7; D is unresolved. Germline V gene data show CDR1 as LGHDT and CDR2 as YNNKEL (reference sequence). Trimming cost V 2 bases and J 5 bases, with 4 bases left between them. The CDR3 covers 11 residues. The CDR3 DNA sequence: TGTGCCAGCAGCCAACTCCACGAGCAGTACTTC. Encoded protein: CASSQLHEQYF.

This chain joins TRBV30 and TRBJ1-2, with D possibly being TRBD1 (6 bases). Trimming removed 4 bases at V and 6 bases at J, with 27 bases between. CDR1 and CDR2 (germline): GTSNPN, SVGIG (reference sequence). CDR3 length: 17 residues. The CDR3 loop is CAWKARGSFVASHGYTF. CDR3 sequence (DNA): TGTGCCTGGAAGGCCAGGGGTAGTTTTGTTGCTTCGCATGGCTACACCTTC. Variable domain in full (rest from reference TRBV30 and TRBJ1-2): SQTIHQWPATLVQPVGSPLSLECTVEGTSNPNLYWYRQAAGRGLQLLFYSVGIGQISSEVPQNLSASRPQDRQFILSSKKLLLSDSGFYLCAWKARGSFVASHGYTFGSGTRLTVV.

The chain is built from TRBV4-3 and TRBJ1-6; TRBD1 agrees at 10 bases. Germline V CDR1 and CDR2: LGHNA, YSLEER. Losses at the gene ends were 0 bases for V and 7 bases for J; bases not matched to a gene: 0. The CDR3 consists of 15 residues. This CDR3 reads CASSQEDRGNSPLHF. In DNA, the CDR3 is TGCGCCAGCAGCCAAGAGGACAGGGGGAATTCACCCCTCCACTTT.

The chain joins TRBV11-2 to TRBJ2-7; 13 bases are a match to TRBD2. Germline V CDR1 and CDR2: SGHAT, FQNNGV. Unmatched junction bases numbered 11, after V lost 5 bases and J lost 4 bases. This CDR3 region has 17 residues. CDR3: CASSIGLAGVRTYEQYF. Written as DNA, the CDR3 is TGTGCCAGCAGCATAGGACTAGCGGGAGTTAGGACGTACGAGCAGTACTTC.

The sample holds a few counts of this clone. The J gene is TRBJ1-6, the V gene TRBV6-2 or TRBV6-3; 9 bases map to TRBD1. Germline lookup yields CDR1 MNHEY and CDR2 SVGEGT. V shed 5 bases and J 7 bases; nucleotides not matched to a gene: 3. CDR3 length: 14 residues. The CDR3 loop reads CASSQGQGNSPLHF. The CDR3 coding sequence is TGTGCCAGCAGTCAAGGACAGGGGAATTCACCCCTCCACTTT.

The DNA of the CDR3 is TGCAGCGTTGGAGGGGGAACCTACGAGCAGTACTTC. Amino acids: CSVGGGTYEQYF. This sequence joins TRBV29-1 and TRBJ2-7; D might be TRBD1 (6 bases). The CDR3 extends over 12 amino acids. Trimming removed 4 bases from V and 2 bases from J, with 9 bases in between. CDR1 SQVTM and CDR2 ANQGSEA come from the germline V gene.

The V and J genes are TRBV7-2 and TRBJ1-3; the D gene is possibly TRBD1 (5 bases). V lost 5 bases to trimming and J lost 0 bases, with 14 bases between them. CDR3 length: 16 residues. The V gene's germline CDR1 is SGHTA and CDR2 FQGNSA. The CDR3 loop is CASSPQALLSGNTIYF. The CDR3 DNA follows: TGTGCCAGCAGCCCACAGGCGTTACTCTCTGGAAACACCATATATTTT.

CDR3: CASRNPGQSRYEQYF. The CDR3 DNA reads TGTGCCAGCAGAAACCCGGGACAGAGCCGCTACGAGCAGTACTTC. The chain is built from TRBV6-5 and TRBJ2-7; the match to TRBD1 covers 7 bases. CDR1 and CDR2 (germline): MNHEY, SVGAGI. This CDR3 spans 15 amino acids. J lost 3 bases, V lost 6 bases, and 11 bases had no gene match.

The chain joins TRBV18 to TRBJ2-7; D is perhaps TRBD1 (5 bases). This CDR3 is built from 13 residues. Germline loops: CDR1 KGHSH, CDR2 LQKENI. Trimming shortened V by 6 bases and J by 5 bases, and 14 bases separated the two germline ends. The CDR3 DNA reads TGTGCCAGCTCCCCCGGACAACGCGACGAGCAGTACTTC. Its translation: CASSPGQRDEQYF.

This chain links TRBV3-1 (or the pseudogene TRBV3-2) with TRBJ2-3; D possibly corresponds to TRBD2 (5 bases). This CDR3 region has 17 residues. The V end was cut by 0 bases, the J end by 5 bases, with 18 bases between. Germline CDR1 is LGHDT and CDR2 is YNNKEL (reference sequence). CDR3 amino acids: CASSQDGSGIGRDTQYF. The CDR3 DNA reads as TGTGCCAGCAGCCAAGACGGTTCGGGGATCGGACGAGATACGCAGTATTTT.

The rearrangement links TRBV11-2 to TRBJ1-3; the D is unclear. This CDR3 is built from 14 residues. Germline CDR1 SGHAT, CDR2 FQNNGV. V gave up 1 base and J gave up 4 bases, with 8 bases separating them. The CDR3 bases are TGTGCCAGCAGCTTAGGGAGTACCGGAAACACCATATATTTT. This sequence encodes CASSLGSTGNTIYF.

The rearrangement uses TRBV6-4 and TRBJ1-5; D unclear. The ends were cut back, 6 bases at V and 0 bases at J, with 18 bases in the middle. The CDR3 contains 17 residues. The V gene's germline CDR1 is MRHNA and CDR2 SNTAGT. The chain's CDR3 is CASRKRELSNSNQPQHF. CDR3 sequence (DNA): TGTGCCAGCAGGAAGAGAGAGTTATCGAATAGCAATCAGCCCCAGCATTTT.

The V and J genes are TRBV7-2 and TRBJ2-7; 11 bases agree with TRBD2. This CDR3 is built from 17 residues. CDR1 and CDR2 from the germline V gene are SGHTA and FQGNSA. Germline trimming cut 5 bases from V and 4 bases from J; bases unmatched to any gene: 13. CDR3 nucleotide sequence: TGTGCCAGCAGCCTCATTTGGGCTAGCGGGAGGAATTACGAGCAGTACTTC. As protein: CASSLIWASGRNYEQYF.

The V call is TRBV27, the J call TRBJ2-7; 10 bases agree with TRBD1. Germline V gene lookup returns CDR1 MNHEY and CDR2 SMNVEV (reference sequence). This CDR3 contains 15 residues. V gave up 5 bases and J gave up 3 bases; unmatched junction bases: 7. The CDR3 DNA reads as TGTGCCAGCAGTCCCGACAGGGGGCGCAACTACGAGCAGTACTTC. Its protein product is CASSPDRGRNYEQYF.

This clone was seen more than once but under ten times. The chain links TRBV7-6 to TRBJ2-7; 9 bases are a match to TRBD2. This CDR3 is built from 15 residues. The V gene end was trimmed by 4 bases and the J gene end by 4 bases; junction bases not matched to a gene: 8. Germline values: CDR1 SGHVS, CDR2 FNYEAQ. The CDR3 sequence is CASSSNSGRGYEQYF. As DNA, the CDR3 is TGTGCCAGCAGCTCCAATAGCGGGAGAGGTTACGAGCAGTACTTC.

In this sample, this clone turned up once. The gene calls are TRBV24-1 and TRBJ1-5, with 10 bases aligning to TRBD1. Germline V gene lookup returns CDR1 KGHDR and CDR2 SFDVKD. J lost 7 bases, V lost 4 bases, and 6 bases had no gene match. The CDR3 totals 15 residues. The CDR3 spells CATSEGQGGLQPQHF. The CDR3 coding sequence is TGTGCCACCAGTGAAGGACAGGGGGGGTTGCAGCCCCAGCATTTT.

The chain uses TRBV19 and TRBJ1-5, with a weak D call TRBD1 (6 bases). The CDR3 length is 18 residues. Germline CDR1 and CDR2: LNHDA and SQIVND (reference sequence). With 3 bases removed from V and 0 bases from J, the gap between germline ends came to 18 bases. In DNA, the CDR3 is TGTGCCAGTAGTATTCGCAGGGGACAAGATTATAGCAATCAGCCCCAGCATTTT. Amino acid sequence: CASSIRRGQDYSNQPQHF.

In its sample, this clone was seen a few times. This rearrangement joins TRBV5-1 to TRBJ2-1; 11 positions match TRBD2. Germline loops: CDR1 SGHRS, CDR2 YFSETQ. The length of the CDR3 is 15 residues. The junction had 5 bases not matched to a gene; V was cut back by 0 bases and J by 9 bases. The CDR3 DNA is TGCGCCAGCAGCTTGGTAGCTAGCGGGAGGACTGAGCAGTTCTTC. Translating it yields CASSLVASGRTEQFF.

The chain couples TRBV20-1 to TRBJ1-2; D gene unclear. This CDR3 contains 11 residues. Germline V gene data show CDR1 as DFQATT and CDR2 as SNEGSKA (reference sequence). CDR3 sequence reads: CSWPFNYGYTF. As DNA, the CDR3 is TGCAGCTGGCCTTTTAACTATGGCTACACCTTC.

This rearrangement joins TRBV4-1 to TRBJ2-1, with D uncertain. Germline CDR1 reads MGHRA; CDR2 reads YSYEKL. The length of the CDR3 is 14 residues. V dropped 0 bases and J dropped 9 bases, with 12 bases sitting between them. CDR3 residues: CASSQDRMHSEQFF. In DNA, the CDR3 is TGCGCCAGCAGCCAAGATCGCATGCACAGTGAGCAGTTCTTC.

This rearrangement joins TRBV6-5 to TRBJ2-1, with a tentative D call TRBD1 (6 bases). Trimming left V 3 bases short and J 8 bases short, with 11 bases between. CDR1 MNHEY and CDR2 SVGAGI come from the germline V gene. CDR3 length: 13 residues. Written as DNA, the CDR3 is TGTGCCAGCAGTTATAGGAAGGGGGATGAGCAGTTCTTC. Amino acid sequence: CASSYRKGDEQFF.

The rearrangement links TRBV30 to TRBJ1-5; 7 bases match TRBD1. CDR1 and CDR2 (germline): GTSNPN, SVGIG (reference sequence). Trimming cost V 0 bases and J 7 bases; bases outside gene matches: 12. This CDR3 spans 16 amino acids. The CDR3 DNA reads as TGTGCCTGGAGTGTGGAGGGGGCAACGTTCGGGCAGCCCCAGCATTTT. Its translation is CAWSVEGATFGQPQHF.

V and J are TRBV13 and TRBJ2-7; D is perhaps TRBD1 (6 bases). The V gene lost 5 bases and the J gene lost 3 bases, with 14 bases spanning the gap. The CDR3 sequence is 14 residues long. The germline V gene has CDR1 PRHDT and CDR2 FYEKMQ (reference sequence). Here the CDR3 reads CASSHTYRVYEQYF. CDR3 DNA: TGTGCCAGCAGCCACACTTACAGGGTCTACGAGCAGTACTTC.